The 21 T cell receptor beta chains presented below share a single source sample, sequenced in a study of cytomegalovirus exposure and HLA in healthy donors. PCR primers comprised 60 Vbeta and 13 Jbeta primers. Sequencing used immunoSEQ multiplex PCR; TCRdb keeps in-frame clones, though not all of them. The table records 140,000 or so clones, about 84% of them present only once. The sequenced sample was PBMCs. These receptors were collected from a male donor in good health and CMV-seronegative.

V usage is TRBV5-4 and J usage is TRBJ2-1; 9 nucleotides line up with TRBD2. Trimming removed 2 bases from V and 8 bases from J; junction bases left unmatched: 8. From germline, CDR1 is SGHNT and CDR2 YYREEE (reference sequence). CDR3 size: 15 residues. CDR3 sequence reads: CASSLAGGRVDEQFF. The DNA for the CDR3 is TGTGCCAGCAGCTTAGCTGGCGGGAGGGTGGATGAGCAGTTCTTC.

The genes are TRBV5-1 and TRBJ1-2, with 8 bases matching TRBD1. V lost 4 bases and J lost 4; bases outside the gene matches: 6. The CDR3 contains 14 residues. The germline CDR1 and CDR2 sequences are SGHRS and YFSETQ. The CDR3 reads CASSQDRAGYGYTF. The CDR3 DNA reads as TGCGCCAGCAGCCAGGACAGGGCAGGCTATGGCTACACCTTC.

This rearrangement joins TRBV7-2 to TRBJ2-3; 7 bases line up with TRBD2. The CDR3 consists of 16 residues. The junction had 6 bases not matched to a gene; V was cut back by 2 bases and J by 1 base. Germline values: CDR1 SGHTA, CDR2 FQGNSA. CDR3 region: CASSLFGAGGTDTQYF. CDR3 DNA sequence: TGTGCCAGCAGCTTATTCGGGGCGGGGGGCACAGATACGCAGTATTTT.

The gene calls are TRBV7-9 and TRBJ2-2; 7 bases map to TRBD1. The V gene end was trimmed by 5 bases and the J gene end by 5 bases; junction bases not matched to a gene: 8. This CDR3 has 15 amino acids. In germline, CDR1 is SEHNR, CDR2 FQNEAQ (reference sequence). CDR3 bases: TGTGCCAGCAGCCCACCGGGACAGCAAACCGGGGAGCTGTTTTTT. Translation gives CASSPPGQQTGELFF.

This chain links TRBV9 with TRBJ2-7; weak D call: TRBD1 (5 bases). From germline, CDR1 is SGDLS and CDR2 YYNGEE. Trimming left V 4 bases short and J 0 bases short, with 14 bases between. The CDR3 has 15 amino acids. The CDR3 sequence: CASSPTGSLSYEQYF. The CDR3 coding sequence is TGTGCCAGCAGCCCAACAGGAAGCCTCTCCTACGAGCAGTACTTC.

The chain carries TRBV6-5 and TRBJ2-2; TRBD2 is a possible D gene (5 bases). With 2 bases removed from V and 4 bases from J, the gap between germline ends came to 11 bases. This CDR3 comprises 15 residues. Germline V gene data show CDR1 as MNHEY and CDR2 as SVGAGI. CDR3 coding DNA: TGTGCCAGCAGTTACGCCGGGATTAGCACCGGGGAGCTGTTTTTT. Protein sequence: CASSYAGISTGELFF.

J is TRBJ1-2 and V is TRBV10-3, with D possibly being TRBD1 (5 bases). The V gene's germline CDR1 is ENHRY and CDR2 SYGVKD. This CDR3 is 14 amino acids long. Trimming pared 6 bases from V and 3 bases from J, leaving 14 bases between. The CDR3, as DNA: TGTGCCATCAGCTTGGGCAGGGTGGACTATGGCTACACCTTC. This gives the protein CAISLGRVDYGYTF.

This clone was found once. The same CDR3 arises from other DNA sequences in this sample as well. The V and J genes are TRBV7-9 and TRBJ2-3; a weak D match, TRBD2 (6 bases). V was clipped by 4 bases and J by 5 bases, with 10 bases between them. The CDR3 has 13 amino acids. Germline V gene data show CDR1 as SEHNR and CDR2 as FQNEAQ (reference sequence). The CDR3 is CASSSRGGDTQYF. As DNA, the CDR3 is TGTGCCAGCAGCTCGCGGGGCGGAGATACGCAGTATTTT.

The rearrangement links TRBV6-5 to TRBJ2-3; D call uncertain. Germline V CDR1 and CDR2: MNHEY, SVGAGI. Trimming took off 3 bases at V and 1 base at J, with 8 bases between the two ends. This CDR3 contains 14 residues. The CDR3 loop reads CASSYGLGTDTQYF. The CDR3 DNA is TGTGCCAGCAGTTATGGGCTGGGCACAGATACGCAGTATTTT.

The chain uses TRBV18 and TRBJ2-7; D is perhaps TRBD1 (5 bases). Trimming took 3 bases from V and 3 from J, leaving 15 bases between them. Germline V CDR1 and CDR2: KGHSH, LQKENI. This CDR3 is 15 amino acids long. In DNA, the CDR3 is TGTGCCAGCTCACCCCGACAGACGATCGACTACGAGCAGTACTTC. Its protein product is CASSPRQTIDYEQYF.

The chain recombines TRBV19 with TRBJ2-5; TRBD1 matches at 7 bases. The germline CDR1 and CDR2 sequences are LNHDA and SQIVND (reference sequence). The CDR3 has 15 residues. V was clipped by 7 bases and J by 7 bases; unmatched bases: 15. CDR3 nucleotides: TGTGCCAGTACCCCTCTGGGGACAGATTTGGGGACCCAGTACTTC. Translating gives CASTPLGTDLGTQYF.

The V call is TRBV7-9, the J call TRBJ2-7; the D gene is possibly TRBD1 (6 bases). CDR3 length equals 18 residues. V was shortened by 3 bases and J by 7 bases, with 28 bases between the two germline ends. The V gene's germline CDR1 is SEHNR and CDR2 FQNEAQ (reference sequence). The DNA of the CDR3 is TGTGCCAGCAGCTTGGCATCTTCTAGCCGCCCAACAACAGGGGAGCAGTACTTC. Amino acids: CASSLASSSRPTTGEQYF.

This clone was seen only a few times. The gene calls are TRBV7-8 and TRBJ1-6; D is uncertain. There are 17 residues in the CDR3. V lost 5 bases and J 7 bases, leaving 21 bases between the germline ends. Germline V CDR1 and CDR2: SGHVS, FQNEAQ. CDR3 coding DNA: TGTGCCAGCAGCCCGCCCCTTTCTAGTAGGAGAAATTCACCCCTCCACTTT. Its translation is CASSPPLSSRRNSPLHF. Full variable domain (missing parts from reference TRBV7-8 and TRBJ1-6): GAGVSQSPRYKVAKRGQDVALRCDPISGHVSLFWYQQALGQGPEFLTYFQNEAQLDKSGLPSDRFFAERPEGSVSTLKIQRTQQEDSAVYLCASSPPLSSRRNSPLHFGNGTRLTVT.

This sequence joins TRBV9 and TRBJ1-4; 7 bases fit TRBD1. Germline CDR1 SGDLS, CDR2 YYNGEE. The ends lost 4 bases at V and 5 bases at J; junction bases unmatched: 11. The CDR3 is made up of 16 amino acids. The CDR3 here is CASSRSRQGSNEKLFF. The CDR3, as DNA: TGTGCCAGCAGCCGGTCTAGACAGGGCTCAAATGAAAAACTGTTTTTT.

The CDR3 protein is CASSQSGPVRRAQYF. CDR3 in DNA: TGTGCCAGCAGTCAGAGCGGTCCCGTTCGTAGAGCCCAGTACTTC. The chain has TRBV5-6 and TRBJ2-5; D might be TRBD2 (5 bases). Germline V gene data show CDR1 as SGHDT and CDR2 as YYEEEE. The ends were cut back, 5 bases at V and 9 bases at J, with 23 bases in the middle. This CDR3 has 15 amino acids.

This sequence joins TRBV27 and TRBJ1-6; D is possibly TRBD1 (5 bases). V lost 2 bases and J 7 bases, leaving 15 bases between the germline ends. Germline lookup yields CDR1 MNHEY and CDR2 SMNVEV (reference sequence). The CDR3 has 16 amino acids. This CDR3 reads CASSLEVGGMNSPLHF. CDR3 DNA: TGTGCCAGCAGTTTAGAGGTCGGGGGTATGAATTCACCCCTCCACTTT.

The chain has TRBV19 and TRBJ2-1, with D unclear. The CDR3 length is 14 residues. V was cut by 3 bases and J by 0 bases, with 6 bases left in between. Per the germline V gene, CDR1 is LNHDA and CDR2 is SQIVND (reference sequence). CDR3 amino acids: CASSIPGSYNEQFF. In DNA form, the CDR3 reads TGTGCCAGTAGTATCCCAGGCTCCTACAATGAGCAGTTCTTC.

The J gene is TRBJ1-6, the V gene TRBV6-6; 7 positions agree with TRBD1. J was trimmed by 5 bases and V by 5 bases; bases with no gene match: 6. Germline V gives CDR1 MNHNY, CDR2 SVGAGI (reference sequence). CDR3 length equals 15 residues. DNA of the CDR3: TGTGCCAGCAGTCCTGGAACAGGGGATAATTCACCCCTCCACTTT. Translating gives CASSPGTGDNSPLHF.

The chain's CDR3 is CASSGRGLNTGELFF. CDR3 coding DNA: TGTGCCAGCAGCGGGCGGGGTCTGAACACCGGGGAGCTGTTTTTT. The chain combines TRBV9 with TRBJ2-2; weak D call: TRBD2 (6 bases). Germline-derived CDR1 and CDR2 are SGDLS and YYNGEE. The V end lost 3 bases, the J end lost 1 base, and 10 bases lay between the germline ends. This CDR3 has 15 amino acids.

The rearrangement links TRBV7-9 to TRBJ1-1, with 8 bases aligning to TRBD1. CDR1 is SEHNR and CDR2 is FQNEAQ in the germline V gene (reference sequence). The CDR3 totals 15 residues. The trim removed 5 bases at V and 3 bases at J, leaving 8 bases unmatched. CDR3 sequence (DNA): TGTGCCAGCAGCCCGGGAACAGGGGGAGACACTGAAGCTTTCTTT. It specifies CASSPGTGGDTEAFF.

The V and J genes are TRBV28 and TRBJ2-5, with TRBD2 matching over 12 bases. V lost 3 bases, J lost 4 bases, and 6 bases stayed unmatched. CDR3 length: 16 residues. Per the germline V gene, CDR1 is MDHEN and CDR2 is SYDVKM. CDR3 sequence reads: CASSFLAGGPGETQYF. The CDR3, as DNA: TGTGCCAGCAGTTTCCTAGCGGGAGGGCCGGGAGAGACCCAGTACTTC.